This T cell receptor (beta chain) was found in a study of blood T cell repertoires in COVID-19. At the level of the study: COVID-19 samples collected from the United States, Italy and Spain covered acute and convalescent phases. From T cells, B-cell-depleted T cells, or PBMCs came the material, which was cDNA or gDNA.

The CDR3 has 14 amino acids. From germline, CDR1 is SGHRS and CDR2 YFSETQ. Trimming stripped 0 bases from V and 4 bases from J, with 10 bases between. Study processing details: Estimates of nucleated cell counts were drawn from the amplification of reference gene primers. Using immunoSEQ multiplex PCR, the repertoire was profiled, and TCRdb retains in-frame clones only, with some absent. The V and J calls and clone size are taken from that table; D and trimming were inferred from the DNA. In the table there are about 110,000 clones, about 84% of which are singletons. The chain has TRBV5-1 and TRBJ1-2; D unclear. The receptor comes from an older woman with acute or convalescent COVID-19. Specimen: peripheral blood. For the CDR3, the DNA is TGCGCCAGCAGCTTGGAGCGGGTGGGCTATGGCTACACCTTC. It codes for CASSLERVGYGYTF.